Below, 21 T cell receptor beta chains from the same sample are listed, as sequenced in a study of blood T cells in healthy people across ages. Together with a sample-barcoded 5' primer, a J-beta primer mix was included in a second PCR lasting about 7 to 11 cycles. TCRdb analysed the 5' RACE reads with MiXCR anew, one entry per CDR3 protein. Altogether hundreds of thousands of distinct CDR3 sequences are present, just under 25% being singletons, with the ten largest covering 9.4%. This sample also belongs to another study, concerning T cells of mothers and their children.

Sequenced: blood. The receptors originated from a boy younger than 18 in good health.

This clonotype was seen only a few times. V is TRBV6-1 and J is TRBJ2-5, with TRBD2 matching over 14 bases. Per the germline V gene, CDR1 is MNHNS and CDR2 is SASEGT. The CDR3 has 16 amino acids. J was trimmed by 7 bases and V by 5 bases; bases with no gene match: 9. The CDR3: CASSRQTSGRAGTQYF. The CDR3 DNA is TGTGCCAGCAGTAGACAGACTAGCGGGAGGGCGGGGACCCAGTACTTC.

This sequence joins TRBV7-9 and TRBJ2-5; 14 positions agree with TRBD2. The J call may be wrong; the DNA end is better matched by TRBJ2-1. The CDR3 runs to 15 residues. Germline-derived CDR1 and CDR2 are SEHNR and FQNEAQ (reference sequence). CDR3 in amino acids: CASSQGLAGEGEQFF. The DNA for the CDR3 is TGTGCCAGCAGCCAGGGACTAGCGGGAGAAGGCGAGCAGTTCTTC.

V and J are TRBV25-1 and TRBJ1-2, with 11 bases fitting TRBD1. With 3 bases clipped from V and 6 bases from J, the junction kept 9 bases outside the gene matches. This CDR3 has 16 residues. Germline V lookup: CDR1 MGHDK, CDR2 SYGVNS. The CDR3, as DNA: TGTGCCAGCAGTGACTACGGACAGGGGGCCTCCAATGGCTACACCTTC. The encoded protein is CASSDYGQGASNGYTF.

The chain links TRBV29-1 to TRBJ2-5; D may correspond to TRBD1 or TRBD2 (5 bases each). The ends were cut back, 4 bases at V and 11 bases at J, with 23 bases in the middle. The CDR3 runs to 14 residues. Looked up from germline, CDR1 is SQVTM and CDR2 is ANQGSEA. The CDR3 is CSVGPPEELGEQYF. In nucleotides, the CDR3 is TGCAGCGTTGGCCCCCCGGAGGAGTTAGGGGAGCAGTACTTC.

This clonotype was picked up a small number of times. This chain uses TRBV20-1 with TRBJ1-4; possibly TRBD1 for D (5 bases). Germline assignment: CDR1 DFQATT and CDR2 SNEGSKA (reference sequence). The CDR3 has 13 residues. V was shortened by 6 bases and J by 8 bases, with 16 bases between the two germline ends. CDR3 bases: TGCAGTGCCGCGGCAGCGGGGGAGGAAAAACTGTTTTTT. This translates into CSAAAAGEEKLFF.

This clonotype was seen a few times. The chain is built from TRBV4-3 and TRBJ1-4; D remains ambiguous. This CDR3 is built from 14 residues. The V end was cut by 4 bases, the J end by 6 bases, with 12 bases between. The germline gives CDR1 LGHNA, CDR2 YSLEER. The chain's CDR3 is CASSLRGGYEKLFF. The DNA of the CDR3 is TGCGCCAGCAGCCTCCGTGGAGGATATGAAAAACTGTTTTTT.

V and J are TRBV11-3 and TRBJ2-3; no clear D gene. The V gene lost 7 bases and the J gene lost 6 bases, with 17 bases spanning the gap. The CDR3 loop spans 14 amino acids. In germline, CDR1 is SGHNT, CDR2 YENEEA. CDR3: CASTPSPLGDTQYF. CDR3 DNA: TGTGCCAGCACTCCATCCCCCCTCGGTGATACGCAGTATTTT. Full variable domain (missing parts from reference TRBV11-3 and TRBJ2-3): EAGVVQSPRYKIIEKKQPVAFWCNPISGHNTLYWYLQNLGQGPELLIRYENEEAVDDSQLPKDRFSAERLKGVDSTLKIQPAELGDSAVYLCASTPSPLGDTQYFGPGTRLTVL.

This clonotype was seen a few times. The chain links TRBV14 to TRBJ2-7, with 10 bases lining up with TRBD1. Germline values: CDR1 SGHDN, CDR2 FVKESK. J lost 5 bases, V lost 2 bases, and 6 bases had no gene match. The CDR3 totals 15 residues. In DNA, the CDR3 is TGTGCCAGCAGCCAATGGGACAGGGGATCGCACGAGCAGTACTTC. This gives the protein CASSQWDRGSHEQYF. The entire variable domain, with the rest obtained from reference TRBV14 and TRBJ2-7, is as follows: EAGVTQFPSHSVIEKGQTVTLRCDPISGHDNLYWYRRVMGKEIKFLLHFVKESKQDESGMPNNRFLAERTGGTYSTLKVQPAELEDSGVYFCASSQWDRGSHEQYFGPGTRLTVT.

The V gene is TRBV2, the J gene TRBJ2-7; no clear D gene. Trimming removed 7 bases at V and 3 bases at J, with 13 bases between. The CDR3 spans 13 residues. Germline CDR1 reads SNHLY; CDR2 reads FYNNEI. In nucleotides, the CDR3 is TGTGCCAGCACAAGCGCAGGAAACTACGAGCAGTACTTC. Its translation: CASTSAGNYEQYF.

Only a few counts were recorded for this clonotype. The gene calls are TRBV6-6 and TRBJ1-1; no firm D call. Germline CDR1 is MNHNY and CDR2 is SVGAGI (reference sequence). CDR3 size: 12 residues. Trimming shortened V by 2 bases and J by 5 bases, and 6 bases separated the two germline ends. CDR3 in amino acids: CASSYRSTEAFF. The CDR3 bases are TGTGCCAGCAGTTACCGGTCAACTGAAGCTTTCTTT.

The V and J genes are TRBV10-3 and TRBJ2-5; D is perhaps TRBD1 (6 bases). The better agreement between TRBJ2-7 and the DNA end casts doubt on the J call. The CDR3 extends over 14 amino acids. The germline V gene encodes CDR1 ENHRY and CDR2 SYGVKD. The CDR3 is CAIRTKQGSYEQYF. The CDR3 nucleotides read TGTGCCATCAGGACCAAACAGGGCTCCTACGAGCAGTACTTC.

The chain has TRBV5-6 and TRBJ2-3, with D possibly matching TRBD2 (6 bases). The CDR3 is made up of 13 amino acids. V lost 1 base, J lost 4 bases, and 7 bases lay in between. CDR1 and CDR2 (germline): SGHDT, YYEEEE. CDR3 nucleotide sequence: TGTGCCAGCAGCTTGTGGGGGGCAGATACGCAGTATTTT. This gives the protein CASSLWGADTQYF.

V and J are TRBV9 and TRBJ2-7, with a tentative D call TRBD1 (6 bases). The germline CDR1 and CDR2 sequences are SGDLS and YYNGEE. Trimming stripped 3 bases from V and 2 bases from J, with 12 bases between. This CDR3 region has 14 residues. CDR3 nucleotide sequence: TGTGCCAGCAGCGCGCACCGGGACACCTACGAGCAGTACTTC. Its protein product is CASSAHRDTYEQYF.

This clonotype was picked up a small number of times. V and J are TRBV28 and TRBJ2-5, with 13 bases lining up with TRBD2. CDR1 and CDR2 from the germline V gene are MDHEN and SYDVKM. The ends lost 6 bases at V and 5 bases at J; junction bases unmatched: 15. The CDR3 covers 18 residues. The CDR3 DNA sequence: TGTGCCAGCAGCCAAACCGCGGGACTAGCGGGGATCCAGGAGACCCAGTACTTC. It yields the protein CASSQTAGLAGIQETQYF.

The chain is built from TRBV28 and TRBJ1-4; D remains unclear. In germline, CDR1 is MDHEN, CDR2 SYDVKM. The CDR3 totals 13 residues. Trimming shortened V by 5 bases and J by 9 bases, and 13 bases separated the two germline ends. The CDR3 loop reads CASSGRAPKKLFF. The DNA for the CDR3 is TGTGCCAGCAGTGGGAGGGCTCCTAAAAAACTGTTTTTT. Combining the CDR3 with reference TRBV28 and TRBJ1-4 gives the whole variable domain DVKVTQSSRYLVKRTGEKVFLECVQDMDHENMFWYRQDPGLGLRLIYFSYDVKMKEKGDIPEGYSVSREKKERFSLILESASTNQTSMYLCASSGRAPKKLFFGSGTQLSVL.

V gene TRBV10-3 combines with J gene TRBJ1-1; maybe TRBD1 (5 bases). The CDR3 totals 13 residues. Germline V lookup: CDR1 ENHRY, CDR2 SYGVKD. V lost 8 bases to trimming and J lost 0 bases, with 10 bases between them. The CDR3 reads CAIGQGLNTEAFF. CDR3 DNA sequence: TGTGCCATCGGGCAGGGCTTGAACACTGAAGCTTTCTTT.

The rearrangement joins TRBV6-1 to TRBJ2-7; the D is unclear. The CDR3 spans 16 residues. Germline loops: CDR1 MNHNS, CDR2 SASEGT. The ends were cut back, 4 bases at V and 2 bases at J, with 18 bases in the middle. The CDR3 nucleotides are TGTGCCAGCAGTGCCCTCGGAAGCAAAACCGCCTACGAGCAGTACTTC. Translated, it gives CASSALGSKTAYEQYF.

V and J are TRBV2 and TRBJ2-7; TRBD1 matches 7 bases. The junction had 4 bases not matched to a gene; V was cut back by 3 bases and J by 2 bases. The CDR3 sequence is 14 residues long. The germline CDR1 and CDR2 sequences are SNHLY and FYNNEI. As DNA, the CDR3 is TGTGCCAGCAGTGACCAGGGGGTTACCTACGAGCAGTACTTC. Translation: CASSDQGVTYEQYF.

J is TRBJ2-5 and V is TRBV29-1, with D unclear. The germline V gene encodes CDR1 SQVTM and CDR2 ANQGSEA. CDR3 length: 15 amino acids. Trimming took 6 bases from V and 4 from J, leaving 21 bases between them. CDR3 nucleotide sequence: TGCAGCGTAGGAAGTCCCGACACCATTGGAGAGACCCAGTACTTC. Its protein product is CSVGSPDTIGETQYF. The full variable domain, with the rest looked up from reference TRBV29-1 and TRBJ2-5, is SAVISQKPSRDICQRGTSLTIQCQVDSQVTMMFWYRQQPGQSLTLIATANQGSEATYESGFVIDKFPISRPNLTFSTLTVSNMSPEDSSIYLCSVGSPDTIGETQYFGPGTRLLVL.

There are a few counts of this clonotype. The genes are TRBV29-1 and TRBJ1-2; 7 bases align to TRBD1. Trimming cost V 5 bases and J 3 bases; bases outside gene matches: 6. Germline lookup yields CDR1 SQVTM and CDR2 ANQGSEA. This CDR3 is 13 amino acids long. CDR3 DNA sequence: TGCAGCGTTACCCAGGGGGATCACTATGGCTACACCTTC. Residues: CSVTQGDHYGYTF.

In this sample, this clonotype turned up a few times. V is TRBV7-9 and J is TRBJ2-7; no firm D call. The CDR3 spans 13 residues. V gave up 5 bases and J gave up 2 bases, with 10 bases separating them. CDR1 is SEHNR, CDR2 FQNEAQ, per germline (reference sequence). DNA for the CDR3: TGTGCCAGCAGCAACGACCCCACCTACGAGCAGTACTTC. Its translation: CASSNDPTYEQYF.